This TCR beta chain was identified in a study of OX40 agonist ivuxolimab in advanced cancers. For the study at large: Those enrolled were 82.7% male, with a mean age of around 55 years and ages from about 20 to 90. Partial responses were seen in three patients, one with hepatocellular carcinoma and two with cutaneous melanoma.

The CDR3 has 15 residues. The V segment lost 2 bases and the J segment 6 bases; nucleotides outside the gene matches: 7. Germline lookup yields CDR1 SGHTS and CDR2 YDEGEE. TCRdb keeps only in-frame clones here, not all; method: immunoSEQ multiplex PCR. This table has tens of thousands of clones, roughly 86% appearing once. V usage is TRBV5-8 and J usage is TRBJ1-1; 10 bases match TRBD1. The sample was CD4+ or CD8+ T cells sorted from blood, taken in a trial of the OX40 agonist ivuxolimab. This TCR was sampled from an adult with an advanced solid tumor such as melanoma, head and neck, liver or kidney cancer. In DNA form, the CDR3 reads TGTGCCAGCAGCTTCGACAGGGGGCTAGGGGCTGAAGCTTTCTTT. Amino acids: CASSFDRGLGAEAFF.